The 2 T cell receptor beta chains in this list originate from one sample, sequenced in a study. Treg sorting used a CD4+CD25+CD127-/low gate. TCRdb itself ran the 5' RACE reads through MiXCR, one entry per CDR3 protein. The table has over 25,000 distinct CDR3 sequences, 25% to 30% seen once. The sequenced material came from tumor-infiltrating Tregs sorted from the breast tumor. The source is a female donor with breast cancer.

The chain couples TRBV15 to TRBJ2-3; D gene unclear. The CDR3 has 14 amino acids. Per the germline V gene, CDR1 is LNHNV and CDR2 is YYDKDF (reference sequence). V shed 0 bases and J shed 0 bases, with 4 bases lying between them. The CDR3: CATSRELSTDTQYF. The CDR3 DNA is TGTGCCACCAGCAGAGAGTTGAGCACAGATACGCAGTATTTT.

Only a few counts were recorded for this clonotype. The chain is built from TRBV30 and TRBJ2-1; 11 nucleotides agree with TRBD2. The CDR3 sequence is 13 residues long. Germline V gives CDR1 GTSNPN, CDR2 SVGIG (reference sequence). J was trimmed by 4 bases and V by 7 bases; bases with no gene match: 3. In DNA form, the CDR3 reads TGTGCCTATGGGACTAGCGGATACAATGAGCAGTTCTTC. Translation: CAYGTSGYNEQFF.